One sample yielded the 20 T cell receptor beta chains listed below, sequenced in a study of blood T cells in healthy people across ages (dated by TCRdb to the mid-2010s). The method was 5' RACE. TCRdb shows the sequencer as Illumina HiSeq 2500. A second PCR of roughly 7 to 12 cycles was performed with a sample-barcoded 5' primer and a J-beta primer mix. TCRdb reprocessed the public reads (quality trimming at Q25 with fastp, clone calling with MiXCR) and kept in-frame beta chains. Merged by CDR3 protein, the rows form single entries marked with the most common genes and DNA. A total of 750,000 or so distinct CDR3 sequences appear in this sample, approximately 25% of them only once. The ten largest clones take up more than 8.5% of the sample. The same sample was also studied in work on T cells of mothers and their children.

Input material: blood. The receptors originated from a boy younger than 18 in good health.

The genes are TRBV4-2 and TRBJ2-5; 13 nucleotides line up with TRBD2. This CDR3 is built from 15 residues. CDR1 is LGHNA, CDR2 YNFKEQ, per germline. V was clipped by 4 bases and J by 5 bases; unmatched bases: 4. The CDR3 reads CASSPTLAGGETQYF. CDR3 coding DNA: TGTGCCAGCAGCCCTACACTAGCGGGAGGGGAGACCCAGTACTTC.

The V gene is TRBV11-2, the J gene TRBJ1-2; D is unresolved. Trimming pared 5 bases from V and 3 bases from J, leaving 13 bases between. CDR3 length: 14 residues. Looked up from germline, CDR1 is SGHAT and CDR2 is FQNNGV. The CDR3 coding sequence is TGTGCCAGCAGCAGACCGGACGCCTACTATGGCTACACCTTC. Translating it yields CASSRPDAYYGYTF.

In the case of this clonotype: A much larger clone sits a single nucleotide away, making a read error possible. The chain recombines TRBV6-1 with TRBJ2-4; TRBD2 matches at 13 bases. CDR3 length equals 16 residues. The germline gives CDR1 MNHNS, CDR2 SASEGT. The CDR3: CAGRGTSGVAKNIQYF. The CDR3 DNA reads TGTGCCGGCAGGGGGACTAGCGGGGTAGCCAAAAACATTCAGTACTTC.

This clonotype has more than one count but fewer than ten. The V and J genes are TRBV6-2 or TRBV6-3 and TRBJ2-7; D is ambiguous. The V end was cut by 0 bases, the J end by 3 bases, with 12 bases between. The CDR3 sequence is 15 residues long. Germline V gives CDR1 MNHEY, CDR2 SVGEGT. CDR3 loop: CASSYSEVNLYEQYF. The CDR3 nucleotides read TGTGCCAGCAGTTACTCGGAAGTGAACCTCTACGAGCAGTACTTC.

This clonotype occurred once. V and J are TRBV19 and TRBJ1-2, with a weak D call TRBD1 (6 bases). Germline V gene data show CDR1 as LNHDA and CDR2 as SQIVND (reference sequence). Trimming cost V 10 bases and J 4 bases, with 19 bases left between them. This CDR3 is built from 14 residues. Written as DNA, the CDR3 is TGTGCCACCCGATTAGCGGACAGCCTCTATGGCTACACCTTC. Translating gives CATRLADSLYGYTF.

This clonotype was observed a few times. V usage is TRBV20-1 and J usage is TRBJ2-3, with D possibly TRBD2 on 5 matching bases. Trimming took off 0 bases at V and 1 base at J, with 8 bases between the two ends. CDR1 and CDR2 (germline): DFQATT, SNEGSKA (reference sequence). This CDR3 comprises 14 residues. CDR3 protein: CSAREWERTDTQYF. CDR3 coding DNA: TGCAGTGCTAGAGAATGGGAGCGCACAGATACGCAGTATTTT.

The rearrangement joins TRBV20-1 to TRBJ1-2; D unresolved. V was clipped by 0 bases and J by 8 bases, with 10 bases between them. Per germline, CDR1 DFQATT and CDR2 SNEGSKA (reference sequence). The length of the CDR3 is 12 residues. CDR3 region: CSARDQEAGYTF. CDR3 bases: TGCAGTGCTAGAGATCAGGAAGCCGGCTACACCTTC.

The chain employs TRBV27 and TRBJ1-4; D ambiguous. CDR1 MNHEY and CDR2 SMNVEV come from the germline V gene (reference sequence). Trimming left V 6 bases short and J 4 bases short, with 9 bases between. The CDR3 contains 13 residues. The CDR3 sequence is CASSPAGNEKLFF. CDR3 coding DNA: TGTGCCAGCAGCCCCGCGGGTAATGAAAAACTGTTTTTT.

The chain carries TRBV2 and TRBJ2-7; the D gene is possibly TRBD2 (6 bases). This CDR3 is 15 amino acids long. Germline CDR1 reads SNHLY; CDR2 reads FYNNEI. The germline V and J ends were trimmed by 6 bases and 2 bases, with 17 bases remaining between them. The CDR3: CASRPLPGLAYEQYF. CDR3 nucleotide sequence: TGTGCCAGCAGACCTTTGCCGGGACTTGCCTACGAGCAGTACTTC. Drawing the rest from reference TRBV2 and TRBJ2-7, the complete variable domain is EPEVTQTPSHQVTQMGQEVILRCVPISNHLYFYWYRQILGQKVEFLVSFYNNEISEKSEIFDDQFSVERPDGSNFTLKIRSTKLEDSAMYFCASRPLPGLAYEQYFGPGTRLTVT.

For the CDR3, the DNA is TGCAGCGTGGCCGCCGGACAGGCCAAAAAAATTCTAAACAATGAGCAGTTCTTC. Its protein product is CSVAAGQAKKILNNEQFF. This chain uses TRBV29-1 with TRBJ2-5; 7 bases line up with TRBD1. The J call is doubtful: the DNA matches TRBJ2-1 better. Germline CDR1 SQVTM, CDR2 ANQGSEA. The CDR3 runs 18 residues.

This clonotype was recorded a few times. The gene calls are TRBV18 and TRBJ1-6; D is undetermined. The V and J ends lost 3 bases and 3 bases respectively, with 18 bases between them. From germline, CDR1 is KGHSH and CDR2 LQKENI. This CDR3 is built from 18 residues. The DNA of the CDR3 is TGTGCCAGCTCACCGGCCAGCTTATCATCATTCTATAATTCACCCCTCCACTTT. Protein product: CASSPASLSSFYNSPLHF.

In its sample, this clonotype was seen once. This chain joins TRBV29-1 and TRBJ2-5; TRBD1 matches 7 bases. This CDR3 contains 14 residues. After removal of 2 bases from V and 5 bases from J, the junction contained 8 bases not matched to a gene. Per the germline V gene, CDR1 is SQVTM and CDR2 is ANQGSEA. The CDR3 nucleotides are TGCAGCGTTGAACCTGACAGGGCGTTGGAGACCCAGTACTTC. The encoded protein is CSVEPDRALETQYF. The variable domain in full, with the rest retrieved from reference TRBV29-1 and TRBJ2-5, is SAVISQKPSRDICQRGTSLTIQCQVDSQVTMMFWYRQQPGQSLTLIATANQGSEATYESGFVIDKFPISRPNLTFSTLTVSNMSPEDSSIYLCSVEPDRALETQYFGPGTRLLVL.

This clonotype was seen a few times. This rearrangement joins TRBV27 to TRBJ2-5; 10 nucleotides line up with TRBD1. Near its end, the DNA agrees better with TRBJ2-7, so the J call may be wrong. From germline, CDR1 is MNHEY and CDR2 SMNVEV (reference sequence). The CDR3 is 17 amino acids. The chain's CDR3 is CASAPRDRGIGNYEQYF. CDR3 nucleotides: TGTGCCAGCGCCCCCCGGGACAGGGGAATAGGGAACTACGAGCAGTACTTC.

This clonotype was detected only a few times. This rearrangement joins TRBV4-3 to TRBJ2-7; 9 bases match TRBD1. This CDR3 spans 15 amino acids. V was clipped by 1 base and J by 3 bases; unmatched bases: 4. Per germline, CDR1 LGHNA and CDR2 YSLEER. The CDR3: CASSQVQGAGYEQYF. The CDR3 DNA reads as TGCGCCAGCAGCCAAGTACAGGGGGCGGGCTACGAGCAGTACTTC.

Only a few counts were recorded for this clonotype. This chain uses TRBV11-2 with TRBJ2-3; no definite D call. This CDR3 is 16 amino acids long. Trimming removed 2 bases at V and 0 bases at J, with 12 bases between. In germline, CDR1 is SGHAT, CDR2 FQNNGV. The DNA of the CDR3 is TGTGCCAGCAGCTTAACACCCGACGGGAGCACAGATACGCAGTATTTT. Amino acid sequence: CASSLTPDGSTDTQYF.

This rearrangement joins TRBV12-3 or TRBV12-4 to TRBJ1-4; D gene unclear. This CDR3 has 15 residues. V lost 3 bases and J lost 1, with 9 bases in between. The CDR3 reads CASSFRRETNEKLFF. The CDR3 DNA is TGTGCCAGCAGTTTTAGGAGGGAAACTAATGAAAAACTGTTTTTT.

The chain has TRBV7-2 and TRBJ2-3; a possible D gene is TRBD1 (6 bases). With 2 bases removed from V and 4 bases from J, the gap between germline ends came to 16 bases. The CDR3 contains 16 residues. Germline-derived CDR1 and CDR2 are SGHTA and FQGNSA. In DNA form, the CDR3 reads TGTGCCAGCAGCTTACGGGAAACAGGGATCTCAGATACGCAGTATTTT. Protein sequence: CASSLRETGISDTQYF. The full variable domain, its missing parts supplied by reference TRBV7-2 and TRBJ2-3, is GAGVSQSPSNKVTEKGKDVELRCDPISGHTALYWYRQSLGQGLEFLIYFQGNSAPDKSGLPSDRFSAERTGGSVSTLTIQRTQQEDSAVYLCASSLRETGISDTQYFGPGTRLTVL.

J is TRBJ2-1 and V is TRBV29-1; no clear D gene. The CDR3 runs to 13 residues. V gave up 3 bases and J gave up 4 bases, with 10 bases separating them. From germline, CDR1 is SQVTM and CDR2 ANQGSEA. The DNA of the CDR3 is TGCAGCGTTGAGCTTCCCGATTACAATGAGCAGTTCTTC. Amino acid sequence: CSVELPDYNEQFF.

There are a few counts of this clonotype. The rearrangement uses TRBV20-1 and TRBJ1-6; D gene ambiguous. Trimming pared 5 bases from V and 7 bases from J, leaving 9 bases between. Per the germline V gene, CDR1 is DFQATT and CDR2 is SNEGSKA (reference sequence). The CDR3 is 12 residues long. The CDR3 loop is CSAAGMNSPLHF. Here the CDR3 DNA reads TGCAGTGCTGCTGGTATGAATTCACCCCTCCACTTT.

This chain uses TRBV5-1 with TRBJ1-2, with 10 bases lining up with TRBD1. The V segment lost 0 bases and the J segment 2 bases; nucleotides outside the gene matches: 4. Germline V gene data show CDR1 as SGHRS and CDR2 as YFSETQ. The CDR3 runs to 16 residues. The CDR3 here is CASSLAGTGVNYGYTF. In DNA form, the CDR3 reads TGCGCCAGCAGCTTGGCAGGGACAGGGGTGAACTATGGCTACACCTTC.